The 22 T cell receptor beta chains below all came from one sample that was sequenced in a study of vaccination and CD4 T cells after COVID-19. These TCRs are of unknown antigen specificity. The Oncomine TCR Beta short-read assay generated sequence data from the DNA of cultured CD4+ T cells. MiXCR was run by TCRdb on the PCR reads, yielding one entry per CDR3 protein. The profile shows about 15,000 distinct CDR3 sequences, roughly half of them singletons. The sample's treatment: roughly ten-day PBMC culture with coronavirus spike peptide pools or control peptides (ViraFEST assay). The specimen was cultured CD4+ T cells from blood, collected after SARS-CoV-2 vaccination. These receptors were collected from a human donor with COVID-19.

The rearrangement uses TRBV3-1 and TRBJ1-2; D gene ambiguous. CDR1 is LGHDT and CDR2 is YNNKEL in the germline V gene (reference sequence). The V gene lost 1 base and the J gene lost 6 bases, with 12 bases spanning the gap. The CDR3 runs to 14 residues. CDR3 DNA sequence: TGTGCCAGCAGCCAAGGAGACAAGGGAAATGGCTACACCTTC. Its protein product is CASSQGDKGNGYTF.

V gene TRBV2 combines with J gene TRBJ2-7; D perhaps matches TRBD2 (6 bases). CDR3 length equals 13 residues. The V end lost 7 bases, the J end lost 2 bases, and 12 bases lay between the germline ends. CDR1 and CDR2 (germline): SNHLY, FYNNEI. The CDR3 reads CASTGTGAYEQYF. DNA of the CDR3: TGTGCCAGCACGGGGACGGGAGCCTACGAGCAGTACTTC. Full variable domain (rest looked up from reference TRBV2 and TRBJ2-7): EPEVTQTPSHQVTQMGQEVILRCVPISNHLYFYWYRQILGQKVEFLVSFYNNEISEKSEIFDDQFSVERPDGSNFTLKIRSTKLEDSAMYFCASTGTGAYEQYFGPGTRLTVT.

Only a few counts were recorded for this clonotype. The chain joins TRBV29-1 to TRBJ2-7, with 9 nucleotides matching TRBD1. V dropped 6 bases and J dropped 5; count of bases not matched to a gene: 8. CDR1 is SQVTM and CDR2 is ANQGSEA in the germline V gene. The CDR3 is 13 residues long. CDR3 in amino acids: CSVWTGDPNEQYF. CDR3 coding DNA: TGCAGCGTCTGGACAGGGGATCCCAACGAGCAGTACTTC.

V and J are TRBV20-1 and TRBJ2-3; 12 bases align to TRBD2. Per germline, CDR1 DFQATT and CDR2 SNEGSKA (reference sequence). V trimming: 4 bases; J trimming: 6 bases; junction bases outside the gene matches: 11. The CDR3 runs 16 residues. The CDR3 nucleotides are TGCAGTGCTACACAATCTAGCGGGGGGGTTCCTGATACGCAGTATTTT. Protein sequence: CSATQSSGGVPDTQYF.

This rearrangement joins TRBV6-1 to TRBJ1-2; D ambiguous. V shed 2 bases and J shed 8 bases, with 9 bases lying between them. The V gene's germline CDR1 is MNHNS and CDR2 SASEGT. The CDR3 consists of 12 residues. The CDR3 DNA sequence: TGTGCCAGCAGTGAAAGGGTCGGGGGCTACACCTTC. Residues: CASSERVGGYTF.

The chain is built from TRBV6-1 and TRBJ1-1, with D possibly TRBD1 on 5 matching bases. Trimming shortened V by 6 bases and J by 6 bases, and 11 bases separated the two germline ends. The germline gives CDR1 MNHNS, CDR2 SASEGT. There are 12 residues in the CDR3. This CDR3 is CASSQTGAEAFF. DNA for the CDR3: TGTGCCAGCAGCCAAACAGGAGCTGAAGCTTTCTTT.

The table lists this clonotype with a few counts. The chain uses TRBV15 and TRBJ2-2; D remains unclear. CDR1 LNHNV and CDR2 YYDKDF come from the germline V gene (reference sequence). The germline V and J ends were trimmed by 0 bases and 5 bases, with 10 bases remaining between them. This CDR3 contains 15 residues. CDR3 in amino acids: CATSRDPGATGELFF. CDR3 DNA: TGTGCCACCAGCAGAGATCCGGGTGCAACCGGGGAGCTGTTTTTT.

This clonotype has just a few counts. J is TRBJ1-1 and V is TRBV5-1; D is possibly TRBD1 (5 bases). Germline loops: CDR1 SGHRS, CDR2 YFSETQ. Trimming cost V 3 bases and J 1 base, with 10 bases left between them. The CDR3 is 14 residues long. The CDR3: CASSSDTGNTEAFF. CDR3 sequence (DNA): TGCGCCAGCAGCTCCGATACAGGGAACACTGAAGCTTTCTTT.

The CDR3 protein is CASSAQGAGQPQHF. CDR3 bases: TGTGCCAGCAGCGCCCAGGGGGCAGGTCAGCCCCAGCATTTT. V and J are TRBV11-1 and TRBJ1-5, with TRBD1 matching over 8 bases. The CDR3 loop spans 14 amino acids. V lost 5 bases to trimming and J lost 6 bases; unmatched junction nucleotides: 6. The germline gives CDR1 SGHAT, CDR2 FQDESV (reference sequence).

The rearrangement uses TRBV27 and TRBJ1-4, with D unclear. Germline CDR1 reads MNHEY; CDR2 reads SMNVEV (reference sequence). CDR3 length: 15 residues. Between the trimmed V and J ends, which lost 5 bases and 5 bases, there was a span of 15 bases. The CDR3: CASSTINLRNEKLFF. The CDR3 DNA reads TGTGCCAGCAGTACCATCAACCTGCGCAATGAAAAACTGTTTTTT.

The chain employs TRBV28 and TRBJ1-2; 9 bases fit TRBD1. Germline lookup yields CDR1 MDHEN and CDR2 SYDVKM. The CDR3 contains 14 residues. V lost 7 bases and J lost 6; bases outside the gene matches: 9. CDR3 sequence (DNA): TGTGCCAGCATTAAACAGGGGGCTTTCCATGGCTACACCTTC. Its protein product is CASIKQGAFHGYTF.

The chain uses TRBV20-1 and TRBJ1-4; TRBD1 might be the D (5 bases). The CDR3 runs to 15 residues. The V gene lost 7 bases and the J gene lost 3 bases, with 18 bases spanning the gap. Germline assignment: CDR1 DFQATT and CDR2 SNEGSKA (reference sequence). The CDR3 is CSGGDYRRANEKLFF. The DNA for the CDR3 is TGCAGTGGGGGGGATTATCGAAGGGCTAATGAAAAACTGTTTTTT.

This clonotype was observed a handful of times. The chain recombines TRBV7-2 with TRBJ1-5; 7 positions agree with TRBD1. The CDR3 covers 13 residues. Trimming took 5 bases from V and 7 from J; bases not matched to a gene: 5. Germline V gene data show CDR1 as SGHTA and CDR2 as FQGNSA. CDR3 nucleotides: TGTGCCAGCAGCCCAGGGGGGTCCCAGCCCCAGCATTTT. Translated, it gives CASSPGGSQPQHF.

Details on this clonotype: One end of the junction is discordant with germline, which a read error may explain. This chain links TRBV6-1 with TRBJ1-5; 10 bases match TRBD1. The germline V gene encodes CDR1 MNHNS and CDR2 SASEGT. This CDR3 is 16 amino acids long. This CDR3 reads CASRGGTGVSNQPQHF. The CDR3 nucleotides read TGCGCCAGCCGAGGGGGGACAGGGGTTAGCAATCAGCCCCAGCATTTT.

This clonotype has more than one count but fewer than ten. V is TRBV20-1 and J is TRBJ1-1, with TRBD1 matching 7 bases. CDR1 and CDR2 from the germline V gene are DFQATT and SNEGSKA (reference sequence). The CDR3 has 15 amino acids. Trimming cost V 4 bases and J 0 bases; bases outside gene matches: 8. CDR3 loop: CSATSADRMNTEAFF. CDR3 nucleotide sequence: TGCAGTGCTACGAGCGCGGACAGGATGAACACTGAAGCTTTCTTT.

The V and J genes are TRBV19 and TRBJ2-7; the match to TRBD2 covers 8 bases. Germline V CDR1 and CDR2: LNHDA, SQIVND (reference sequence). This CDR3 contains 14 residues. Trimming cost V 4 bases and J 1 base; bases outside gene matches: 3. The CDR3 DNA reads as TGTGCCAGTAGTACCCGCGGGGGGTCCTACGAGCAGTACTTC. Protein sequence: CASSTRGGSYEQYF.

This clonotype showed up just a few times. The chain links TRBV12-3 or TRBV12-4 to TRBJ2-5; D not resolved. This CDR3 has 14 residues. Trimming took off 0 bases at V and 3 bases at J, with 8 bases between the two ends. CDR3 nucleotides: TGTGCCAGCAGTTTAGCAGGGATGGAAGAGACCCAGTACTTC. Translated: CASSLAGMEETQYF.

V is TRBV6-2 or TRBV6-3 and J is TRBJ2-3, with 7 bases lining up with TRBD2. The CDR3 is 15 amino acids. The germline V gene encodes CDR1 MNHEY and CDR2 SVGEGT. V dropped 6 bases and J dropped 6; count of bases not matched to a gene: 12. The CDR3 sequence is CASSLGTTNYDTQYF. The CDR3 DNA follows: TGTGCCAGCAGCCTCGGGACTACCAATTATGATACGCAGTATTTT.

The gene calls are TRBV3-1 and TRBJ1-5; D remains unclear. This CDR3 spans 15 amino acids. Germline values: CDR1 LGHDT, CDR2 YNNKEL (reference sequence). V was shortened by 1 base and J by 3 bases, with 10 bases between the two germline ends. This CDR3 is CASSQGTVNNQPQHF. The CDR3 bases are TGTGCCAGCAGCCAAGGAACAGTCAACAATCAGCCCCAGCATTTT.

As regards this clonotype: The junction departs from germline at one end; a sequencing error may be responsible. CDR3 in DNA: TGTGCCAGCAGCTTAGCGTGGCAGGAGACTAGCTCCTATAATTCACCCCACCACTTT. It specifies CASSLAWQETSSYNSPHHF. The gene calls are TRBV7-2 and TRBJ1-6; D remains unclear. Germline CDR1 reads SGHTA; CDR2 reads FQGNSA. This CDR3 is 19 amino acids long.

The genes are TRBV5-1 and TRBJ2-3, with TRBD2 identical over 10 bases. Per the germline V gene, CDR1 is SGHRS and CDR2 is YFSETQ. This CDR3 is built from 16 residues. The trim removed 3 bases at V and 0 bases at J, leaving 4 bases unmatched. In DNA, the CDR3 is TGCGCCAGCAGCTCTAGGACTAGCGGTAGCACAGATACGCAGTATTTT. This translates into CASSSRTSGSTDTQYF.

The chain uses TRBV6-5 and TRBJ1-1; D is undetermined. V was clipped by 0 bases and J by 1 base, with 12 bases between them. The CDR3 covers 16 residues. The germline CDR1 and CDR2 sequences are MNHEY and SVGAGI. CDR3 protein: CASSYSVVGENTEAFF. CDR3 nucleotide sequence: TGTGCCAGCAGTTACTCGGTGGTCGGGGAGAACACTGAAGCTTTCTTT.